Listed here are 29 T cell receptor beta chains from one sample, sequenced in a study of radiotherapy plus CTLA-4 blockade in lung cancer. The table came from immunoSEQ multiplex PCR; TCRdb's copy has only in-frame clones and leaves some out. The sample yields over 95,000 clones, 65% to 75% seen once. The sample consisted of peripheral blood, taken from a patient treated with radiotherapy plus ipilimumab. These receptor sequences come from a human donor with non-small cell lung cancer who had a partial response to radiotherapy plus ipilimumab. Some clones in this sample may be carry-over from other donors' samples.

V gene TRBV6-5 combines with J gene TRBJ2-3; D is ambiguous. The germline CDR1 and CDR2 sequences are MNHEY and SVGAGI. Deletions cut 10 bases from V and 1 base from J, with 9 bases between. This CDR3 contains 12 residues. The CDR3: CATSGGTDTQYF. CDR3 nucleotides: TGTGCCACCTCCGGTGGCACAGATACGCAGTATTTT.

There are a few counts of this clone. The gene calls are TRBV2 and TRBJ1-5; D not resolved. Germline values: CDR1 SNHLY, CDR2 FYNNEI. The CDR3 spans 14 residues. V was cut by 2 bases and J by 4 bases, with 9 bases left in between. CDR3 bases: TGTGCCAGCAGTGAAAGTAACCGGAATCAGCCCCAGCATTTT. Protein: CASSESNRNQPQHF. Drawing the rest from reference TRBV2 and TRBJ1-5, the complete variable domain is EPEVTQTPSHQVTQMGQEVILRCVPISNHLYFYWYRQILGQKVEFLVSFYNNEISEKSEIFDDQFSVERPDGSNFTLKIRSTKLEDSAMYFCASSESNRNQPQHFGDGTRLSIL.

The V and J genes are TRBV29-1 and TRBJ2-1; D gene unclear. Trimming pared 5 bases from V and 5 bases from J, leaving 4 bases between. CDR3 length equals 10 residues. The germline V gene has CDR1 SQVTM and CDR2 ANQGSEA. CDR3 coding DNA: TGCAGCGTTACTAACAATGAGCAGTTCTTC. This codes for CSVTNNEQFF.

The V call is TRBV7-9, the J call TRBJ1-6, with 8 bases matching TRBD1. After removal of 5 bases from V and 13 bases from J, the junction contained 10 bases not matched to a gene. This CDR3 is built from 14 residues. Per the germline V gene, CDR1 is SEHNR and CDR2 is FQNEAQ (reference sequence). The CDR3 nucleotides are TGTGCCAGCAGCCATGGGACAGGAGGAGCTCCCCTCCACTTT. It codes for CASSHGTGGAPLHF. The whole variable domain, remainder taken from reference TRBV7-9 and TRBJ1-6, is DTGVSQNPRHKITKRGQNVTFRCDPISEHNRLYWYRQTLGQGPEFLTYFQNEAQLEKSRLLSDRFSAERPKGSFSTLEIQRTEQGDSAMYLCASSHGTGGAPLHFGNGTRLTVT.

The chain joins TRBV21-1 to TRBJ1-1; TRBD1 is the table's D call, not checked against the DNA. TRBV21-1 is tagged as a pseudogene. The CDR3 is 14 amino acids. CDR3: CATPVGQGCTEAFF. The CDR3 DNA reads TGTGCCACCCCTGTGGGACAGGGTTGCACTGAAGCTTTCTTT.

The chain has TRBV9 and TRBJ2-3, with D possibly being TRBD2 (6 bases). The germline V gene encodes CDR1 SGDLS and CDR2 YYNGEE. Trimming stripped 0 bases from V and 6 bases from J, with 14 bases between. There are 15 residues in the CDR3. The chain's CDR3 is CASSVGRGPGDTQYF. In DNA form, the CDR3 reads TGTGCCAGCAGCGTAGGGCGGGGTCCGGGGGATACGCAGTATTTT.

V gene TRBV15 combines with J gene TRBJ2-7; D not resolved. With 0 bases removed from V and 1 base from J, the gap between germline ends came to 10 bases. The CDR3 is 15 amino acids. CDR1 is LNHNV, CDR2 YYDKDF, per germline (reference sequence). This chain's CDR3 is CATSRDPRSSYEQYF. DNA for the CDR3: TGTGCCACCAGCAGAGATCCCAGGTCTTCCTACGAGCAGTACTTC. Full variable domain (remainder filled in from reference TRBV15 and TRBJ2-7): DAMVIQNPRYQVTQFGKPVTLSCSQTLNHNVMYWYQQKSSQAPKLLFHYYDKDFNNEADTPDNFQSRRPNTSFCFLDIRSPGLGDTAMYLCATSRDPRSSYEQYFGPGTRLTVT.

The chain has TRBV6-6 and TRBJ2-2, with TRBD2 as a possible D gene (5 bases). The CDR3 has 15 residues. Per germline, CDR1 MNHNY and CDR2 SVGAGI (reference sequence). Trimming pared 7 bases from V and 3 bases from J, leaving 15 bases between. The CDR3 here is CASIAPPLDTGELFF. DNA for the CDR3: TGTGCCAGCATAGCACCCCCACTAGACACCGGGGAGCTGTTTTTT.

About this clone: Germline is not matched at one junction end, which may reflect a read error. The sample holds other DNA sequences that translate to the same CDR3. The rearrangement links TRBV27 to TRBJ1-5, with D possibly being TRBD1 (6 bases). CDR3 length: 15 amino acids. CDR1 is MNHEY and CDR2 is SMNVEV in the germline V gene (reference sequence). CDR3 nucleotide sequence: TGTGCTAGCAGTCAACAGGGTGTGGGCAATCAGCCCCAGCATTTT. Its protein product is CASSQQGVGNQPQHF.

The chain links TRBV6-1 to TRBJ1-4; TRBD1 aligns across 8 bases. V dropped 0 bases and J dropped 4; count of bases not matched to a gene: 4. Germline-derived CDR1 and CDR2 are MNHNS and SASEGT. The CDR3 has 16 amino acids. The CDR3 protein is CASSEALGQGNEKLFF. For the CDR3, the DNA is TGTGCCAGCAGTGAAGCCCTAGGACAGGGTAATGAAAAACTGTTTTTT.

In its sample, this clone was seen a few times. The chain links TRBV18 to TRBJ1-1; possibly TRBD1 for D (6 bases). Germline loops: CDR1 KGHSH, CDR2 LQKENI. The CDR3 loop spans 15 amino acids. The V gene lost 2 bases and the J gene lost 4 bases, with 14 bases spanning the gap. CDR3 residues: CASSPAGGAGTEAFF. In nucleotides, the CDR3 is TGTGCCAGCTCACCAGCGGGGGGGGCGGGCACTGAAGCTTTCTTT.

J is TRBJ2-5 and V is TRBV28; 7 nucleotides line up with TRBD1. V lost 7 bases and J lost 5; bases outside the gene matches: 16. The CDR3 extends over 16 amino acids. The germline CDR1 and CDR2 sequences are MDHEN and SYDVKM. The DNA for the CDR3 is TGTGCCAGCACCGGACGACAGACAGGGTTGGGGGAGACCCAGTACTTC. Translating gives CASTGRQTGLGETQYF.

The V and J genes are TRBV2 and TRBJ1-1, with TRBD1 identical over 7 bases. Trimming at V came to 6 bases and at J to 0 bases, leaving 4 bases not matched to a gene. The CDR3 has 14 amino acids. In germline, CDR1 is SNHLY, CDR2 FYNNEI. The CDR3 DNA sequence: TGTGCCAGCAGACGACAGGGCCTGAACACTGAAGCTTTCTTT. Translated: CASRRQGLNTEAFF.

The chain couples TRBV6-1 to TRBJ1-2; weak D call: TRBD1 (5 bases). V shed 6 bases and J shed 0 bases, with 14 bases lying between them. There are 15 residues in the CDR3. Germline V gives CDR1 MNHNS, CDR2 SASEGT. The CDR3 loop reads CASRLSGGPNYGYTF. The CDR3 coding sequence is TGTGCCAGCAGACTCAGCGGGGGACCTAACTATGGCTACACCTTC.

The rearrangement joins TRBV18 to TRBJ2-5, with TRBD2 matching over 11 bases. The DNA end is more similar to TRBJ2-7, so the J call may be wrong. The CDR3 is made up of 15 amino acids. Germline CDR1 KGHSH, CDR2 LQKENI. CDR3 coding DNA: TGTGCCAGCTCACCAACTAGCGGGAGCTCCTACGAGCAGTACTTC. Protein: CASSPTSGSSYEQYF.

The V gene is TRBV7-8, the J gene TRBJ2-2; D may be TRBD1 (6 bases). CDR1 is SGHVS and CDR2 is FQNEAQ in the germline V gene. V was cut by 5 bases and J by 3 bases, with 16 bases left in between. This CDR3 has 16 residues. The CDR3 DNA follows: TGTGCCAGCAGCCCAACAGGGCCCTCGGACACCGGGGAGCTGTTTTTT. Protein: CASSPTGPSDTGELFF.

This clone occurred a few times. This chain joins TRBV7-2 and TRBJ1-1; weak D call: TRBD1 (6 bases). Germline values: CDR1 SGHTA, CDR2 FQGNSA. This CDR3 has 13 residues. Trimming took off 5 bases at V and 3 bases at J, with 10 bases between the two ends. This CDR3 is CASSLQGHTEAFF. The CDR3 DNA sequence: TGTGCCAGCAGCCTACAGGGTCACACTGAAGCTTTCTTT.

This clone appeared a few times. This chain links TRBV28 with TRBJ2-5, with 7 bases aligning to TRBD2. Germline values: CDR1 MDHEN, CDR2 SYDVKM. The CDR3 is 15 amino acids. V trimming: 7 bases; J trimming: 5 bases; junction bases outside the gene matches: 13. CDR3 sequence reads: CASTLGGGGDETQYF. CDR3 coding DNA: TGTGCCAGCACCCTGGGTGGGGGAGGGGACGAGACCCAGTACTTC.

This chain uses TRBV7-2 with TRBJ1-5, with 9 bases aligning to TRBD1. The CDR3 is 15 residues long. Trimming at V came to 5 bases and at J to 5 bases, leaving 7 bases not matched to a gene. Germline V CDR1 and CDR2: SGHTA, FQGNSA. The CDR3 coding sequence is TGTGCCAGCAGCCGTTCTGGGACAGGGCATCAGCCCCAGCATTTT. The encoded protein is CASSRSGTGHQPQHF.

The DNA of the CDR3 is TGTGCCAGCAGCCCTTCGACAGGGAGGACTTCTGAAGCTTTCTTT. The encoded protein is CASSPSTGRTSEAFF. The rearrangement links TRBV7-2 to TRBJ1-1, with 7 bases matching TRBD1. Per the germline V gene, CDR1 is SGHTA and CDR2 is FQGNSA. The CDR3 is 15 residues long. The J segment lost 6 bases and the V segment lost 5 bases, leaving 12 bases of the junction unmatched.

The chain joins TRBV7-6 to TRBJ1-4, with 10 bases fitting TRBD1. Looked up from germline, CDR1 is SGHVS and CDR2 is FNYEAQ. Trimming at V came to 2 bases and at J to 4 bases, leaving 7 bases not matched to a gene. This CDR3 contains 17 residues. The CDR3 reads CASSLYGQGGINEKLFF. The CDR3 DNA is TGTGCCAGCAGCTTATACGGACAGGGGGGGATTAATGAAAAACTGTTTTTT. The whole variable domain, remainder taken from reference TRBV7-6 and TRBJ1-4, is GAGVSQSPRYKVTKRGQDVALRCDPISGHVSLYWYRQALGQGPEFLTYFNYEAQQDKSGLPNDRFSAERPEGSISTLTIQRTEQRDSAMYRCASSLYGQGGINEKLFFGSGTQLSVL.

This chain links TRBV7-8 with TRBJ2-1; TRBD2 agrees at 13 bases. V was clipped by 5 bases and J by 3 bases; unmatched bases: 10. This CDR3 has 18 amino acids. Germline loops: CDR1 SGHVS, CDR2 FQNEAQ. CDR3 DNA: TGTGCCAGCAGCCTAAGAATAGGGACTAGCGGGAACTACAATGAGCAGTTCTTC. Translation gives CASSLRIGTSGNYNEQFF.

The chain is built from TRBV14 and TRBJ1-1, with D maybe TRBD1 (6 bases). In germline, CDR1 is SGHDN, CDR2 FVKESK. Trimming removed 3 bases from V and 5 bases from J, with 16 bases in between. The CDR3 is made up of 15 amino acids. The DNA for the CDR3 is TGTGCCAGCAGCCAGGCTTACCAGGGGATGACTGAAGCTTTCTTT. This translates into CASSQAYQGMTEAFF.

In its sample, this clone was seen a few times. This chain joins TRBV18 and TRBJ1-6; the match to TRBD1 covers 11 bases. Germline V gene data show CDR1 as KGHSH and CDR2 as LQKENI. After removal of 3 bases from V and 3 bases from J, the junction contained 1 base not matched to a gene. The CDR3 has 16 residues. CDR3 sequence reads: CASSPGTGGYNSPLHF. The CDR3 bases are TGTGCCAGCTCACCCGGGACAGGGGGCTATAATTCACCCCTCCACTTT. Together with reference TRBV18 and TRBJ1-6, the CDR3 gives the full variable domain: NAGVMQNPRHLVRRRGQEARLRCSPMKGHSHVYWYRQLPEEGLKFMVYLQKENIIDESGMPKERFSAEFPKEGPSILRIQQVVRGDSAAYFCASSPGTGGYNSPLHFGNGTRLTVT.

The CDR3 DNA is TGTGCCAGCAGCTTAGGAGCAGGGAACCCCTATGGCTACACCTTC. It yields the protein CASSLGAGNPYGYTF. The chain uses TRBV7-2 and TRBJ1-2; D might be TRBD1 (5 bases). CDR1 and CDR2 (germline): SGHTA, FQGNSA. This CDR3 has 15 residues. V was clipped by 1 base and J by 4 bases, with 13 bases between them.

The V gene is TRBV6-6, the J gene TRBJ1-5; 8 positions match TRBD1. In germline, CDR1 is MNHNY, CDR2 SVGAGI (reference sequence). The CDR3 consists of 14 residues. The V and J ends lost 2 bases and 5 bases, in that order; junction bases with no gene match: 2. CDR3 sequence reads: CASSYPDRDQPQHF. CDR3 in DNA: TGTGCCAGCAGTTACCCGGACAGGGATCAGCCCCAGCATTTT.

V and J are TRBV25-1 and TRBJ2-3; no clear D. The CDR3 totals 14 residues. In germline, CDR1 is MGHDK, CDR2 SYGVNS. V lost 3 bases to trimming and J lost 4 bases, with 11 bases between them. CDR3 sequence: CASSDPRLPDTQYF. In nucleotides, the CDR3 is TGTGCCAGCAGTGACCCGAGACTCCCAGATACGCAGTATTTT.

The chain combines TRBV28 with TRBJ2-2; TRBD1 matches 7 bases. CDR1 is MDHEN and CDR2 is SYDVKM in the germline V gene. The CDR3 covers 15 residues. With 3 bases clipped from V and 7 bases from J, the junction kept 8 bases outside the gene matches. CDR3 bases: TGTGCCAGCAGTTTCCCCCGACAGGGCCACGGGGAGCTGTTTTTT. Its translation: CASSFPRQGHGELFF.

The V call is TRBV19, the J call TRBJ1-4; 8 nucleotides agree with TRBD1. This CDR3 has 15 amino acids. The germline CDR1 and CDR2 sequences are LNHDA and SQIVND (reference sequence). The junction had 7 bases not matched to a gene; V was cut back by 5 bases and J by 5 bases. The CDR3 DNA sequence: TGTGCCAGTAGTCCAGGGACAGGAGGGAATGAAAAACTGTTTTTT. Protein: CASSPGTGGNEKLFF.